This TCR beta chain was sequenced for a study of blood T cell repertoires in COVID-19. Overall study context: Whether acute or convalescent, the COVID-19 samples came from the United States, Italy and Spain.

Assay: immunoSEQ multiplex PCR; the TCRdb copy retains only in-frame clones and omits some. The sample has about 200,000 clones; about 80% are singletons. Trimming cost V 5 bases and J 0 bases; bases outside gene matches: 3. Germline CDR1 and CDR2: LNHDA and SQIVND (reference sequence). This CDR3 spans 16 amino acids. V gene TRBV19 combines with J gene TRBJ2-3; TRBD2 matches at 12 bases. The sample comprised peripheral blood. This TCR came from a human donor with acute or convalescent COVID-19. The donor label of this sample is uncertain. The CDR3 spells CASSGGTSGSTDTQYF. The CDR3 DNA reads TGTGCCAGTAGTGGCGGGACTAGCGGGAGCACAGATACGCAGTATTTT.